The 7 T cell receptor beta chains reported below all come from one sample, sequenced in a study of CD4 T cells in relation to SARS-CoV-2 and coronaviruses. The assay was immunoSEQ multiplex PCR, and TCRdb's table has in-frame clones only and misses some. This sample has 35,000 or so clones, with around 77% found just once. These receptors have no known antigen. The sample consisted of memory CD4+ T cells from PBMCs, cultured in vitro. Receptors were obtained from an adult with COVID-19.

V is TRBV6-5 and J is TRBJ2-2; no clear D gene. Trimming stripped 6 bases from V and 5 bases from J, with 7 bases between. Germline V gives CDR1 MNHEY, CDR2 SVGAGI. The CDR3 consists of 12 residues. As DNA, the CDR3 is TGTGCCAGCAGACACCAAACCGGGGAGCTGTTTTTT. Protein sequence: CASRHQTGELFF.

The chain combines TRBV29-1 with TRBJ1-2; TRBD1 is a possible D gene (6 bases). The germline gives CDR1 SQVTM, CDR2 ANQGSEA. V was clipped by 7 bases and J by 8 bases, with 26 bases between them. The CDR3 extends over 15 amino acids. The CDR3 spells CSARTGGTGNGGYTF. CDR3 nucleotide sequence: TGCAGCGCCCGAACGGGGGGCACAGGGAACGGGGGCTACACCTTC.

The chain employs TRBV3-1 (or the pseudogene TRBV3-2) and TRBJ2-7, with D perhaps given as TRBD1 or TRBD2 (5 bases each). With 4 bases removed from V and 7 bases from J, the gap between germline ends came to 20 bases. This CDR3 contains 15 residues. Germline-derived CDR1 and CDR2 are LGHDT and YNNKEL (reference sequence). The CDR3 loop is CASSLGRAGSWEQYF. CDR3 sequence (DNA): TGTGCCAGCAGCCTTGGTAGGGCAGGGAGTTGGGAGCAGTACTTC.

This clone appeared once. The chain recombines TRBV15 with TRBJ1-2; TRBD1 agrees at 11 bases. V trimming: 5 bases; J trimming: 5 bases; junction bases outside the gene matches: 10. The CDR3 is 16 residues long. Germline V gene sequence: CDR1 LNHNV, CDR2 YYDKDF (reference sequence). DNA of the CDR3: TGTGCCACCAGCGGCCGGGGACAGGGGGTAGGGTATGGCTACACCTTC. It yields the protein CATSGRGQGVGYGYTF.

The chain carries TRBV12-3 or TRBV12-4 and TRBJ2-1; D unclear. This CDR3 region has 12 residues. Trimming removed 3 bases from V and 12 bases from J, with 12 bases in between. CDR3 coding DNA: TGTGCCAGCAGTTTTACCCGGCTCAGGCAGTTCTTC. The encoded protein is CASSFTRLRQFF.

The chain is built from TRBV7-8 and TRBJ2-7, with 9 bases aligning to TRBD1. This CDR3 is built from 15 residues. From germline, CDR1 is SGHVS and CDR2 FQNEAQ. V was pared by 5 bases and J by 12 bases, with 17 bases of the junction left unmatched. The CDR3 here is CASSPEKGQGLTLYF. Here the CDR3 DNA reads TGTGCCAGCAGCCCGGAAAAGGGACAGGGCCTCACCCTGTACTTC.

The chain employs TRBV3-1 (or the pseudogene TRBV3-2) and TRBJ1-5; no clear D gene. V was pared by 1 base and J by 6 bases, with 10 bases between. The CDR3 covers 14 residues. Looked up from germline, CDR1 is LGHDT and CDR2 is YNNKEL (reference sequence). CDR3 DNA: TGTGCCAGCAGCCAAGGCCCAGCGGGTCAGCCCCAGCATTTT. It is translated as CASSQGPAGQPQHF.